A single sample gave rise to the 18 T cell receptor beta chains below, sequenced in a study of T-cell reconstitution after alpha-beta-depleted transplantation in children (TCRdb year 2016). The treatment or condition tag for this specimen amounts to: allogeneic hematopoietic cell transplantation with graft depleted of TCRalphabeta T cells and CD19 B cells. The library relied on PCR. The reads were generated on an Illumina HiSeq 2500. Molecular barcoding was employed in the preparation of TCR libraries, with unique molecular identifiers being used to normalize TCRbeta repertoire quantification. The public reads were quality trimmed at Q25 with fastp and then assembled into clones with MiXCR by TCRdb, keeping productive beta chains. Each CDR3 protein appears once, grouped with its most common genes and DNA. The table for this sample lists some 95,000 distinct CDR3 sequences; about a quarter of them were counted only once. The ten biggest clones cover roughly 23% of the sample.

The specimen comprised PBMCs, sampled before TCRalphabeta/CD19-depleted stem cell transplant. Every receptor here comes from a boy between 2 and 15 years old with acute lymphoblastic leukemia, due to receive a stem cell transplant.

The chain links TRBV28 to TRBJ1-3; 8 bases agree with TRBD1. This CDR3 contains 16 residues. The junction had 9 bases not matched to a gene; V was cut back by 5 bases and J by 3 bases. The V gene's germline CDR1 is MDHEN and CDR2 SYDVKM. CDR3 sequence (DNA): TGTGCCAGCAGTAGTCCAGGGGGCGCGAGTGGAAACACCATATATTTT. It is translated as CASSSPGGASGNTIYF.

This clonotype was seen a handful of times. The rearrangement uses TRBV4-3 and TRBJ2-4; TRBD2 aligns across 8 bases. CDR1 is LGHNA and CDR2 is YSLEER in the germline V gene. The junction had 13 bases not matched to a gene; V was cut back by 4 bases and J by 8 bases. This CDR3 contains 16 residues. CDR3 loop: CASSLDFSGTIDIQYF. In DNA, the CDR3 is TGCGCCAGCAGCCTAGACTTTAGCGGGACTATCGACATTCAGTACTTC.

The V and J genes are TRBV6-2 or TRBV6-3 and TRBJ2-7; no definite D call. CDR1 is MNHEY and CDR2 is SVGEGT in the germline V gene. This CDR3 spans 12 amino acids. V lost 5 bases, J lost 6 bases, and 11 bases lay in between. The CDR3 DNA reads as TGTGCCAGCAGTCTTACATGGCGCGAGCAGTACTTC. This gives the protein CASSLTWREQYF.

V is TRBV18 and J is TRBJ2-2; possibly TRBD2 for D (6 bases). The CDR3 spans 14 residues. Germline V gene lookup returns CDR1 KGHSH and CDR2 LQKENI. Trimming cost V 0 bases and J 5 bases, with 7 bases left between them. The CDR3 region has the DNA TGTGCCAGCTCACCACCGGCGGGAACCGGGGAGCTGTTTTTT. The encoded protein is CASSPPAGTGELFF.

V gene TRBV11-1 combines with J gene TRBJ1-1; maybe TRBD1 (6 bases). Germline assignment: CDR1 SGHAT and CDR2 FQDESV (reference sequence). The V end lost 5 bases, the J end lost 11 bases, and 33 bases lay between the germline ends. CDR3 length equals 18 residues. The CDR3 loop is CASSPYINREGWNIGAFF. The DNA of the CDR3 is TGTGCCAGCAGCCCCTACATTAACAGGGAAGGCTGGAACATAGGGGCTTTCTTT.

V usage is TRBV7-2 and J usage is TRBJ2-2, with D perhaps TRBD2 (5 bases). Deletions cut 6 bases from V and 4 bases from J, with 12 bases between. Germline-derived CDR1 and CDR2 are SGHTA and FQGNSA. This CDR3 region has 14 residues. CDR3 bases: TGTGCCAGCAGGGTGGAGGCGTCCACCGGGGAGCTGTTTTTT. This sequence encodes CASRVEASTGELFF. Combining the CDR3 with reference TRBV7-2 and TRBJ2-2 gives the whole variable domain GAGVSQSPSNKVTEKGKDVELRCDPISGHTALYWYRQSLGQGLEFLIYFQGNSAPDKSGLPSDRFSAERTGGSVSTLTIQRTQQEDSAVYLCASRVEASTGELFFGEGSRLTVL.

This clonotype was seen only a few times. V usage is TRBV12-3 or TRBV12-4 and J usage is TRBJ2-7; D possibly matches TRBD1 or TRBD2 (7 bases each). This CDR3 is 15 amino acids long. V was pared by 4 bases and J by 4 bases, with 17 bases between. CDR3 bases: TGTGCCAGCAGTTCAGGGGGGGGCTTGAATTACGAGCAGTACTTC. Residues: CASSSGGGLNYEQYF.

This clonotype has a count of ten or more. The V gene is TRBV4-3, the J gene TRBJ2-1; D is ambiguous. CDR1 and CDR2 (germline): LGHNA, YSLEER. This CDR3 has 13 residues. V lost 1 base and J 4 bases, leaving 5 bases between the germline ends. The DNA of the CDR3 is TGCGCCAGCAGCCAAGGGTCTTACAATGAGCAGTTCTTC. This sequence encodes CASSQGSYNEQFF.

The rearrangement uses TRBV20-1 and TRBJ2-7; possibly TRBD2 for D (5 bases). V lost 4 bases and J lost 4, with 8 bases in between. Germline V lookup: CDR1 DFQATT, CDR2 SNEGSKA (reference sequence). CDR3 size: 11 residues. CDR3 sequence (DNA): TGCAGTGCTAAGCGGAGATACGAGCAGTACTTC. Amino acid sequence: CSAKRRYEQYF.

This clonotype was found a few times. The rearrangement joins TRBV7-2 to TRBJ1-5; TRBD1 matches at 7 bases. The junction had 0 bases not matched to a gene; V was cut back by 4 bases and J by 6 bases. Germline V gives CDR1 SGHTA, CDR2 FQGNSA. The CDR3 spans 12 residues. This chain's CDR3 is CASSYRGQPQHF. DNA of the CDR3: TGTGCCAGCAGCTACAGGGGTCAGCCCCAGCATTTT.

Details on this clonotype: Germline is not matched at one junction end, which may reflect a read error. This rearrangement joins TRBV11-2 to TRBJ1-2; 7 nucleotides agree with TRBD1. The germline V gene has CDR1 SGHAT and CDR2 FQNNGV. The CDR3 contains 14 residues. Here the CDR3 reads CASSLERTGYGDTF. The CDR3 coding sequence is TGTGCCAGCAGCTTAGAGAGGACAGGTTATGGCGACACCTTC.

The table lists this clonotype with a few counts. V is TRBV5-1 and J is TRBJ1-1; 7 positions match TRBD1. CDR3 length: 14 residues. Germline CDR1 reads SGHRS; CDR2 reads YFSETQ. V dropped 0 bases and J dropped 5; count of bases not matched to a gene: 4. Written as DNA, the CDR3 is TGCGCCAGCAGCTTGGAAGGGGGCAGAACTGAAGCTTTCTTT. This gives the protein CASSLEGGRTEAFF.

This rearrangement joins TRBV3-1 to TRBJ1-1; TRBD1 might be the D (5 bases). CDR1 is LGHDT and CDR2 is YNNKEL in the germline V gene (reference sequence). This CDR3 has 15 residues. V lost 3 bases and J 6 bases, leaving 17 bases between the germline ends. CDR3: CASSHRDGGVAEAFF. CDR3 DNA: TGTGCCAGCAGCCATAGGGACGGGGGGGTCGCTGAAGCTTTCTTT.

This chain joins TRBV20-1 and TRBJ2-7, with 8 positions matching TRBD2. This CDR3 is built from 13 residues. In germline, CDR1 is DFQATT, CDR2 SNEGSKA (reference sequence). V was pared by 6 bases and J by 2 bases, with 6 bases of the junction left unmatched. The CDR3 sequence is CSALSGAPYEQYF. CDR3 sequence (DNA): TGCAGTGCCCTTAGCGGGGCCCCCTACGAGCAGTACTTC.

There are a few counts of this clonotype. The chain combines TRBV20-1 with TRBJ1-5; D remains unclear. Between the trimmed V and J ends, which lost 3 bases and 1 base, there was a span of 4 bases. Germline CDR1 is DFQATT and CDR2 is SNEGSKA (reference sequence). The CDR3 runs 12 residues. This CDR3 is CSASPSNQPQHF. The CDR3 coding sequence is TGCAGTGCTAGCCCAAGCAATCAGCCCCAGCATTTT.

The chain is built from TRBV28 and TRBJ2-5, with D possibly matching TRBD1 (7 bases). Germline V gives CDR1 MDHEN, CDR2 SYDVKM. The V end was cut by 6 bases, the J end by 5 bases, with 19 bases between. The CDR3 length is 15 residues. The chain's CDR3 is CASRFRGTGAETQYF. CDR3 bases: TGTGCCAGCAGGTTCAGGGGGACGGGGGCGGAGACCCAGTACTTC.

The sample holds a few counts of this clonotype. The chain joins TRBV5-1 to TRBJ1-2; D is undetermined. CDR3 size: 13 residues. Germline V gene sequence: CDR1 SGHRS, CDR2 YFSETQ. The V end was cut by 1 base, the J end by 4 bases, with 8 bases between. CDR3 loop: CASSLTESYGYTF. Here the CDR3 DNA reads TGCGCCAGCAGCTTGACAGAAAGCTATGGCTACACCTTC. Complete variable domain (other parts from reference TRBV5-1 and TRBJ1-2): KAGVTQTPRYLIKTRGQQVTLSCSPISGHRSVSWYQQTPGQGLQFLFEYFSETQRNKGNFPGRFSGRQFSNSRSEMNVSTLELGDSALYLCASSLTESYGYTFGSGTRLTVV.

This chain uses TRBV7-2 with TRBJ2-5; D might be TRBD1 (5 bases). Per germline, CDR1 SGHTA and CDR2 FQGNSA. The V end was cut by 5 bases, the J end by 4 bases, with 11 bases between. This CDR3 region has 13 residues. For the CDR3, the DNA is TGTGCCAGCAGCAGACAGTTCGGAGAGACCCAGTACTTC. Protein: CASSRQFGETQYF.